Below, 22 T cell receptor beta chains from the same sample are listed, as sequenced in a study of T cells after yellow fever vaccination. Each CDR3 protein gets one entry after TCRdb re-called the 5' RACE reads with MiXCR. The data show a few hundred thousand distinct CDR3 sequences, over 3.5% seen once. The sequencing used PBMCs, collected 15 days after the yellow fever booster vaccination. The receptors derive from a man aged 18 to 30 who received the YFV17D yellow fever vaccine.

The table lists this clonotype with many counts. V usage is TRBV7-3 and J usage is TRBJ2-3, with TRBD2 matching 7 bases. This CDR3 region has 15 residues. From germline, CDR1 is SGHTA and CDR2 FQGTGA. J gave up 0 bases and V 1 base, and 1 base lay outside the gene matches. The CDR3 coding sequence is TGTGCCAGCAGCTTAATGGGACTAAGCACAGATACGCAGTATTTT. It is translated as CASSLMGLSTDTQYF.

V is TRBV19 and J is TRBJ1-5; perhaps TRBD1 as D (5 bases). The CDR3 runs to 14 residues. V lost 0 bases and J 4 bases, leaving 7 bases between the germline ends. In germline, CDR1 is LNHDA, CDR2 SQIVND (reference sequence). The chain's CDR3 is CASSIEGLNQPQHF. The CDR3 region has the DNA TGTGCCAGTAGTATAGAGGGACTTAATCAGCCCCAGCATTTT.

In this sample, this clonotype turned up many times. V gene TRBV5-6 combines with J gene TRBJ1-1; D may be TRBD1 (6 bases). The length of the CDR3 is 16 residues. V dropped 0 bases and J dropped 5 bases, with 17 bases sitting between them. CDR1 and CDR2 (germline): SGHDT, YYEEEE. In DNA, the CDR3 is TGTGCCAGCAGCTTGGGGACAGCCGGGGAGAGAACTGAAGCTTTCTTT. It yields the protein CASSLGTAGERTEAFF. Based on the CDR3 plus reference TRBV5-6 and TRBJ1-1, the full variable domain is DAGVTQSPTHLIKTRGQQVTLRCSPKSGHDTVSWYQQALGQGPQFIFQYYEEEERQRGNFPDRFSGHQFPNYSSELNVNALLLGDSALYLCASSLGTAGERTEAFFGQGTRLTVV.

The V call is TRBV9, the J call TRBJ2-2; no definite D call. V lost 3 bases and J 1 base, leaving 10 bases between the germline ends. Germline CDR1 reads SGDLS; CDR2 reads YYNGEE. The CDR3 is made up of 15 amino acids. In nucleotides, the CDR3 is TGTGCCAGCAGCGAGTACTTACAGAACACCGGGGAGCTGTTTTTT. Translated: CASSEYLQNTGELFF.

This clonotype was counted ten times or more. The V gene is TRBV5-1, the J gene TRBJ1-5; D not certain. This CDR3 is built from 15 residues. Per the germline V gene, CDR1 is SGHRS and CDR2 is YFSETQ. Between the trimmed V and J ends, which lost 4 bases and 4 bases, there was a span of 15 bases. The CDR3 protein is CASSASGQMNQPQHF. As DNA, the CDR3 is TGCGCCAGCAGCGCCTCGGGCCAAATGAATCAGCCCCAGCATTTT.

This clonotype was observed at least ten times. CDR3 bases: TGCGCCAGCAGCCTTCGAGGGGGGGCCGGCAGGACAGATACGCAGTATTTT. Encoded protein: CASSLRGGAGRTDTQYF. This chain uses TRBV5-1 with TRBJ2-3; D might be TRBD2 (7 bases). The CDR3 spans 17 residues. Germline V gene data show CDR1 as SGHRS and CDR2 as YFSETQ. Trimming stripped 4 bases from V and 3 bases from J, with 21 bases between.

The rearrangement links TRBV7-3 to TRBJ2-3; the D gene is possibly TRBD1 (6 bases). The CDR3 runs to 14 residues. The V and J ends lost 6 bases and 0 bases respectively, with 10 bases between them. CDR1 is SGHTA, CDR2 FQGTGA, per germline. CDR3 sequence: CASRSGVSTDTQYF. CDR3 bases: TGTGCCAGCAGATCAGGGGTTAGCACAGATACGCAGTATTTT.

This clonotype was recorded many times. The chain combines TRBV4-1 with TRBJ2-7; a weak D match, TRBD2 (6 bases). V lost 0 bases, J lost 3 bases, and 9 bases lay in between. The CDR3 has 14 amino acids. Germline loops: CDR1 MGHRA, CDR2 YSYEKL. This CDR3 reads CASSQDGGNYEQYF. The CDR3 nucleotides read TGCGCCAGCAGCCAAGACGGGGGTAACTACGAGCAGTACTTC.

The table lists this clonotype with many counts. This chain uses TRBV7-2 with TRBJ2-3, with D possibly being TRBD1 (6 bases). The length of the CDR3 is 15 residues. V lost 2 bases, J lost 2 bases, and 11 bases lay in between. The germline CDR1 and CDR2 sequences are SGHTA and FQGNSA. CDR3 bases: TGTGCCAGCAGCTTAATACAGGGTTTCACAGATACGCAGTATTTT. Translating gives CASSLIQGFTDTQYF.

The rearrangement links TRBV6-1 to TRBJ1-3, with D tentatively TRBD1 (5 bases). The germline V gene has CDR1 MNHNS and CDR2 SASEGT. The CDR3 has 13 residues. V was pared by 4 bases and J by 8 bases, with 12 bases between. In DNA form, the CDR3 reads TGTGCCAGCAGTGTCCGGGACTTAGACACCATATATTTT. It is translated as CASSVRDLDTIYF.

This clonotype was observed at least ten times. This chain links TRBV7-9 with TRBJ2-7; 7 nucleotides align to TRBD1. The V gene end was trimmed by 3 bases and the J gene end by 3 bases; junction bases not matched to a gene: 8. The CDR3 covers 15 residues. The germline gives CDR1 SEHNR, CDR2 FQNEAQ (reference sequence). The chain's CDR3 is CASSFPLGQSYEQYV. CDR3 in DNA: TGTGCCAGCAGCTTTCCCCTGGGACAGAGCTACGAGCAGTACGTC.

This clonotype was picked up a small number of times. The chain carries TRBV6-5 and TRBJ2-5, with D tentatively TRBD2 (6 bases). The CDR3 runs 17 residues. The germline CDR1 and CDR2 sequences are MNHEY and SVGAGI. The V gene lost 0 bases and the J gene lost 1 base, with 15 bases spanning the gap. CDR3 sequence: CASSYSMLAGSQETQYF. The CDR3 nucleotides read TGTGCCAGCAGTTACTCGATGCTTGCGGGGTCCCAAGAGACCCAGTACTTC.

The sample holds many counts of this clonotype. This chain joins TRBV7-6 and TRBJ2-1; TRBD1 is a possible D gene (6 bases). V lost 2 bases to trimming and J lost 6 bases, with 14 bases between them. The CDR3 consists of 15 residues. Germline V gene data show CDR1 as SGHVS and CDR2 as FNYEAQ. CDR3 region: CASSLLGTPLNEQFF. The CDR3 DNA follows: TGTGCCAGCAGCTTATTGGGGACACCCCTCAATGAGCAGTTCTTC.

This clonotype has just a few counts. This rearrangement joins TRBV7-7 to TRBJ2-5; 8 bases map to TRBD2. Unmatched junction bases numbered 15, after V lost 5 bases and J lost 4 bases. The CDR3 has 17 residues. Germline CDR1 and CDR2: SSHAT and FNYEAQ (reference sequence). Here the CDR3 reads CASSTFPGTRGSETQYF. CDR3 bases: TGTGCCAGCAGCACCTTTCCCGGGACTAGAGGGTCAGAGACCCAGTACTTC.

V is TRBV7-6 and J is TRBJ1-6, with D unclear. The CDR3 consists of 13 residues. Germline V gene sequence: CDR1 SGHVS, CDR2 FNYEAQ. Trimming left V 11 bases short and J 0 bases short, with 8 bases between. CDR3 nucleotides: TGTGCCCGGGAAAGCTCCTATAATTCACCCCTCCACTTT. Protein: CARESSYNSPLHF.

This clonotype showed up many times. The chain uses TRBV4-1 and TRBJ2-4; no reliable D call. In germline, CDR1 is MGHRA, CDR2 YSYEKL. V lost 0 bases and J lost 2, with 11 bases in between. The CDR3 is 16 amino acids. DNA of the CDR3: TGCGCCAGCAGCCAAGATCGATTTGCGTCCAAAAACATTCAGTACTTC. It specifies CASSQDRFASKNIQYF.

This clonotype was counted many times. This chain connects TRBV28 to TRBJ1-5; the D is unclear. V shed 10 bases and J shed 4 bases, with 14 bases lying between them. The CDR3 is 13 residues long. CDR1 is MDHEN, CDR2 SYDVKM, per germline. The CDR3 coding sequence is TGTGCCACCGGCGGGGTGACGAATCAGCCCCAGCATTTT. This translates into CATGGVTNQPQHF.

Worth noting for this clonotype: A read error is possible here, since a much larger clone lies one base away. The V and J genes are TRBV6-5 and TRBJ2-2; D perhaps matches TRBD1 (6 bases). Germline loops: CDR1 MNHEY, CDR2 SVGAGI. The V gene lost 4 bases and the J gene lost 0 bases, with 9 bases spanning the gap. This CDR3 is 15 amino acids long. CDR3 DNA: TGTGCCAGCAGTTTCGGGACACCGAACACCGGGGAGCTGTTTTTT. Its protein is CASSFGTPNTGELFF.

This clonotype was seen more than once but under ten times. V gene TRBV5-4 combines with J gene TRBJ1-2; TRBD1 might be the D (5 bases). This CDR3 comprises 15 residues. The germline V and J ends were trimmed by 4 bases and 4 bases, with 17 bases remaining between them. Germline lookup yields CDR1 SGHNT and CDR2 YYREEE (reference sequence). CDR3 loop: CASSHTTEGPYGYTF. DNA of the CDR3: TGTGCCAGCAGCCATACTACCGAGGGACCCTATGGCTACACCTTC. The whole variable domain, remainder taken from reference TRBV5-4 and TRBJ1-2, is ETGVTQSPTHLIKTRGQQVTLRCSSQSGHNTVSWYQQALGQGPQFIFQYYREEENGRGNFPPRFSGLQFPNYSSELNVNALELDDSALYLCASSHTTEGPYGYTFGSGTRLTVV.

This chain links TRBV5-1 with TRBJ1-6, with 9 bases fitting TRBD1. The CDR3 contains 15 residues. Germline CDR1 SGHRS, CDR2 YFSETQ. Trimming at V came to 4 bases and at J to 10 bases, leaving 9 bases not matched to a gene. The CDR3 spells CASSPGQGDYSPLHF. The CDR3 region has the DNA TGCGCCAGCAGCCCGGGACAGGGAGACTACTCACCCCTCCACTTT.

This clonotype has more than one count but fewer than ten. The chain employs TRBV5-1 and TRBJ2-1; D gene ambiguous. The CDR3 has 16 residues. Germline V CDR1 and CDR2: SGHRS, YFSETQ. Between the trimmed V and J ends, which lost 0 bases and 1 base, there was a span of 11 bases. The CDR3 sequence is CASSLVPEMSYNEQFF. The CDR3 region has the DNA TGCGCCAGCAGCTTGGTTCCCGAGATGTCCTACAATGAGCAGTTCTTC.

The rearrangement uses TRBV20-1 and TRBJ2-5, with D tentatively TRBD2 (6 bases). V lost 5 bases, J lost 5 bases, and 15 bases lay in between. This CDR3 has 13 residues. Per the germline V gene, CDR1 is DFQATT and CDR2 is SNEGSKA (reference sequence). The CDR3 bases are TGCAGTGCTCAGGGAGGAAATACCGAGACCCAGTACTTC. This translates into CSAQGGNTETQYF.